This T cell receptor (beta chain) is drawn from a study of T-cell reconstitution after alpha-beta-depleted transplantation in children. The V end lost 6 bases, the J end lost 0 bases, and 12 bases lay between the germline ends. This CDR3 contains 14 residues. Germline values: CDR1 MDHEN, CDR2 SYDVKM. This clonotype has only a few counts. Its antigen remains unknown. Unique molecular identifiers were incorporated when the TCRbeta library was constructed. Via MiXCR, TCRdb re-called the PCR reads, giving one row per CDR3 protein. In the table there are a few hundred thousand distinct CDR3 sequences, over 20% of which are singletons. Overall study results and limits: After one year, T-cell counts and TCRbeta diversity mostly came from new T cells. About two months after transplant, alpha-beta T cells reportedly came from several hundred expanded graft clones.

This receptor was taken from a girl aged 2-10 years with Fanconi anemia, due to receive a stem cell transplant. The chain is built from TRBV28 and TRBJ2-7; D gene unclear. The specimen comprised PBMCs, sampled before TCRalphabeta/CD19-depleted stem cell transplant. The CDR3 DNA reads as TGTGCCAGCAGATCAGAGTTGTACTCCTACGAGCAGTACTTC. It codes for CASRSELYSYEQYF.